This TCR beta chain appears in the sequencing data of a study of regulatory T cells in long-lasting Graves disease. This clonotype appeared many times. iRepertoire HTBI primers and Arm-PCR of CDR3 regions built TCR beta libraries. TCRdb analysed the multiplex PCR reads with MiXCR anew, one entry per CDR3 protein. The sample records 560,000 or so distinct CDR3 sequences, about 16% being singletons. Germline assignment: CDR1 DFQATT and CDR2 SNEGSKA (reference sequence). Trimming took 3 bases from V and 2 from J, leaving 8 bases between them. The CDR3 sequence is 12 residues long. Indicated time point: newly diagnosed GD, antithyroid drugs for less than 3 months. From PBMCs, RNA was extracted and then used to make the TCR library. These data were also filed under a second study, of T cells in Graves' hyperthyroidism and ophthalmopathy.

Here the sequenced sample was peripheral blood mononuclear cells (PBMCs), taken at new diagnosis, from a patient treated with antithyroid drugs. The TCR comes from a young man with Graves disease. The chain employs TRBV20-1 and TRBJ2-7; D not certain. Written as DNA, the CDR3 is TGCAGTGCTAGGACTGGGGCCTACGAGCAGTACTTC. Translation gives CSARTGAYEQYF.